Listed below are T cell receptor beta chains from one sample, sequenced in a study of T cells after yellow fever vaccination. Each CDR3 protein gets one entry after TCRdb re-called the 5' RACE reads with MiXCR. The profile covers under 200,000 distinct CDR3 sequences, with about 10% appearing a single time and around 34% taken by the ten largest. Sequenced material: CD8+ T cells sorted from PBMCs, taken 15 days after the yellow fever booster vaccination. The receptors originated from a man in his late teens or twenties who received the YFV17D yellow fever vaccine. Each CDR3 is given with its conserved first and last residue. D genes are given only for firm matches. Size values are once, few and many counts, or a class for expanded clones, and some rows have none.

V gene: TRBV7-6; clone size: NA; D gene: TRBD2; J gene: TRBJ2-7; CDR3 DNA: TGTGCCAGCAGCCGTAGCGGGGGGGATTACTACGAGCAGTACTTC; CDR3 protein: CASSRSGGDYYEQYF
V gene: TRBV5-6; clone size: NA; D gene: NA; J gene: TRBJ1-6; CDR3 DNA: TGTGCCAGCAGCCCCGCCGGGGGCACCTATAATTCACCCCTCCACTTT; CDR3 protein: CASSPAGGTYNSPLHF
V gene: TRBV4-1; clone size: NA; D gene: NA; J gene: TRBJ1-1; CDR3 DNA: TGCGCCAGCAGCTCAACCGGGGGAGACACTGAAGCTTTCTTT; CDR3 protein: CASSSTGGDTEAFF
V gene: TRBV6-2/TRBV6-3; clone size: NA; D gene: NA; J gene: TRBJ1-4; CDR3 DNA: TGTGCCAGCAGCCGTCGGACGGGAACTAATGAAAAACTGTTTTTT; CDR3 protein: CASSRRTGTNEKLFF
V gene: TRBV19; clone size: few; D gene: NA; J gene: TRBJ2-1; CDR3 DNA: TGTGCCTCCAGAAGGGTAGGGCCCTACAATGAGCAGTTCTTC; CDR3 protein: CASRRVGPYNEQFF
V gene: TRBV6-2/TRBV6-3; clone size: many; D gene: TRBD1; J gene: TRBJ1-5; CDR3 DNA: TGTGCCAGCAGAGACGGACAGGGACCGAATCAGCCCCAGCATTTT; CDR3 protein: CASRDGQGPNQPQHF
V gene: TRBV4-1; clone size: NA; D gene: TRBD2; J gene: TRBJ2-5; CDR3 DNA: TGCGCCAGCAGCCAAGAGGGGACTAGCGGGGGGGCGGAGGAGACCCAGTACTTC; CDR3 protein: CASSQEGTSGGAEETQYF
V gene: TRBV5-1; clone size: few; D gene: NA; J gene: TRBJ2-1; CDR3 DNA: TGCGCCAGCAGGCAGGGTATTGGTGAGCAGTTCTTC; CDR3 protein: CASRQGIGEQFF
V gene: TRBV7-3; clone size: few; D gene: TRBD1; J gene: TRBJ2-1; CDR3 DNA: TGTGCCAGCAGACAAGATCGGACAGGGAACCTCTCCTACAATGAGCAGTTCTTC; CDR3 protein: CASRQDRTGNLSYNEQFF
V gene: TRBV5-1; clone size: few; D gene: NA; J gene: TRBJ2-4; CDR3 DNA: TGCGCCAGCAGGGGAGAGGCAAACATTCAGTACTTC; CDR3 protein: CASRGEANIQYF
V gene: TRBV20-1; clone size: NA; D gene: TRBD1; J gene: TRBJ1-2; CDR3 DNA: TGCAGTACCCTCGGAAGAGGAGATACCCACGCCGGGACAGGGGCCTTTAACTATGGCTACACCTTC; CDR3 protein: CSTLGRGDTHAGTGAFNYGYTF
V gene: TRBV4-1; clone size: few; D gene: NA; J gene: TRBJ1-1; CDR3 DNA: TGCGCCAGCAGCCAAACCTACCAGGGGACTGAAGCTTTCTTT; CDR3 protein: CASSQTYQGTEAFF
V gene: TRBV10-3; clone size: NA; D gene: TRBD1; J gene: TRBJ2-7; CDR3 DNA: TGTGCCATCAGTGAGCCAGACAGGGGCTACGAGCAGTACTTC; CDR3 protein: CAISEPDRGYEQYF
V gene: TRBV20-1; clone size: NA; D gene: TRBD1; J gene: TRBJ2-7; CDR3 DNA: TGCAGTGCTAGAGATAGGAGACAGGGGGGATGGAGCTCCTACGAGCAGTACTTC; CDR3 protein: CSARDRRQGGWSSYEQYF
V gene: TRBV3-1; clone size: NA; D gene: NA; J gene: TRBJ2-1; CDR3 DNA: TGTGCCAGCAGCCAAGATCAACCATCCAATGAGCAGTTCTTC; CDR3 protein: CASSQDQPSNEQFF
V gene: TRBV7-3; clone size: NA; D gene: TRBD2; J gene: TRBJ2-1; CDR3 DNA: TGTGCCAGCAGCTTAGAGGGACTACTAGCGGATGAGCAGTTCTTC; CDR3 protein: CASSLEGLLADEQFF